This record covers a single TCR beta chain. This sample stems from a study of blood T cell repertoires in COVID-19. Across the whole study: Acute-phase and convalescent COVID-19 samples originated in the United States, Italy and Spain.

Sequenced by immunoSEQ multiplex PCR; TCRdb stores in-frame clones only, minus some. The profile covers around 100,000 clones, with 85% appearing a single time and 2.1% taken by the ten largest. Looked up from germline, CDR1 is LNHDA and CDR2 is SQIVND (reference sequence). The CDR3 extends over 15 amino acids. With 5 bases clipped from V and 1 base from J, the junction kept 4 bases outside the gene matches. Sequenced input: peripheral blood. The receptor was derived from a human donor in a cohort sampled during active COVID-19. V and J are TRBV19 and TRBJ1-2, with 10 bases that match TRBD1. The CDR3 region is CASSAGQGVNYGYTF. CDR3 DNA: TGTGCCAGTAGTGCCGGACAGGGGGTTAACTATGGCTACACCTTC. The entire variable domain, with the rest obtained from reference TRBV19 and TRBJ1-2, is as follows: DGGITQSPKYLFRKEGQNVTLSCEQNLNHDAMYWYRQDPGQGLRLIYYSQIVNDFQKGDIAEGYSVSREKKESFPLTVTSAQKNPTAFYLCASSAGQGVNYGYTFGSGTRLTVV.